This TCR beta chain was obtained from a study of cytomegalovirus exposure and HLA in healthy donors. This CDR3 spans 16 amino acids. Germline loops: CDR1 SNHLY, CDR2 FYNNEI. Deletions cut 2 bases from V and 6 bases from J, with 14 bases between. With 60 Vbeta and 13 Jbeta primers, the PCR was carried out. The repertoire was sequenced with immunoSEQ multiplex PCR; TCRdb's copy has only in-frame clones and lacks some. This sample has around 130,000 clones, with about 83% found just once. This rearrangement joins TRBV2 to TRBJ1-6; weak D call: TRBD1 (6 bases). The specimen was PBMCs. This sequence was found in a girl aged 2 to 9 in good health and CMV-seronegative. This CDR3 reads CASSERGGESNSPLHF. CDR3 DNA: TGTGCCAGCAGTGAACGAGGGGGGGAAAGTAATTCACCCCTCCACTTT.